These 17 T cell receptor beta chains were sequenced from one sample in a study of blood T cell repertoires in COVID-19. The protocol was immunoSEQ multiplex PCR, while the TCRdb copy is restricted to in-frame clones and leaves out a portion. The table has some 96,000 clones, more than 70% seen once. Sequences were obtained from peripheral blood. Every receptor here comes from a human donor in a cohort sampled during active COVID-19.

The gene calls are TRBV28 and TRBJ2-7; 9 nucleotides line up with TRBD2. Germline lookup yields CDR1 MDHEN and CDR2 SYDVKM. This CDR3 region has 15 residues. V shed 4 bases and J 4 bases; nucleotides not matched to a gene: 8. The CDR3 bases are TGTGCCAGCAGTTCGACGACTAGCGGAGTATACGAGCAGTACTTC. This sequence encodes CASSSTTSGVYEQYF.

The DNA of the CDR3 is TGTGCCAGCAGCCCTGGCGGGGCCAGGTTCTATGATGAGCAGTTCTTC. Amino acids: CASSPGGARFYDEQFF. J is TRBJ2-1 and V is TRBV6-2 or TRBV6-3; a possible D gene is TRBD2 (6 bases). The CDR3 has 16 residues. The germline V and J ends were trimmed by 6 bases and 8 bases, with 23 bases remaining between them. CDR1 is MNHEY, CDR2 SVGEGT, per germline.

This clone occurred once. The chain combines TRBV18 with TRBJ2-5, with no clear D. The CDR3 consists of 14 residues. Trimming took off 2 bases at V and 5 bases at J, with 12 bases between the two ends. CDR1 and CDR2 (germline): KGHSH, LQKENI. The CDR3 spells CASSPLAAGETQYF. CDR3 DNA: TGTGCCAGCTCACCATTGGCAGCCGGGGAGACCCAGTACTTC.

The gene calls are TRBV7-8 and TRBJ2-1; TRBD2 aligns across 9 bases. Germline CDR1 and CDR2: SGHVS and FQNEAQ. This CDR3 has 17 amino acids. J lost 3 bases, V lost 5 bases, and 11 bases had no gene match. The CDR3 loop reads CASSMRRLRGGYNEQFF. CDR3 nucleotide sequence: TGTGCCAGCAGCATGAGGCGGCTGCGGGGGGGCTACAATGAGCAGTTCTTC.

This chain uses TRBV9 with TRBJ1-5; TRBD1 agrees at 9 bases. The germline CDR1 and CDR2 sequences are SGDLS and YYNGEE. The CDR3 is 14 residues long. V was clipped by 5 bases and J by 6 bases; unmatched bases: 6. The CDR3 loop is CASSDGQGSQPQHF. CDR3 DNA: TGTGCCAGCAGTGATGGACAGGGGAGTCAGCCCCAGCATTTT.

The V call is TRBV6-5, the J call TRBJ1-1, with 8 bases identical to TRBD1. The CDR3 runs 15 residues. Germline assignment: CDR1 MNHEY and CDR2 SVGAGI. The J segment lost 5 bases and the V segment lost 5 bases, leaving 10 bases of the junction unmatched. The CDR3 here is CASSPPGQGGTEAFF. The CDR3 DNA sequence: TGTGCCAGCAGTCCCCCCGGACAGGGCGGAACTGAAGCTTTCTTT.

The rearrangement joins TRBV5-1 to TRBJ2-7; possible D gene TRBD2, 6 bases. The V gene's germline CDR1 is SGHRS and CDR2 YFSETQ. V dropped 2 bases and J dropped 2 bases, with 14 bases sitting between them. The CDR3 runs to 15 residues. Written as DNA, the CDR3 is TGCGCCAGCAGCTTTCGGGGGTCCGGAACCTACGAGCAGTACTTC. It translates to CASSFRGSGTYEQYF. The variable domain in full, completed from reference TRBV5-1 and TRBJ2-7, reads KAGVTQTPRYLIKTRGQQVTLSCSPISGHRSVSWYQQTPGQGLQFLFEYFSETQRNKGNFPGRFSGRQFSNSRSEMNVSTLELGDSALYLCASSFRGSGTYEQYFGPGTRLTVT.

The chain combines TRBV3-1 (or the pseudogene TRBV3-2) with TRBJ1-2; 9 nucleotides agree with TRBD1. Trimming cost V 7 bases and J 3 bases; bases outside gene matches: 9. Germline assignment: CDR1 LGHDT and CDR2 YNNKEL (reference sequence). This CDR3 spans 15 amino acids. DNA of the CDR3: TGTGCCAGCACCCCCGGGACAGGGACGGACTATGGCTACACCTTC. Translated: CASTPGTGTDYGYTF.

The V call is TRBV9, the J call TRBJ2-7, with D perhaps matching TRBD1 (6 bases). The CDR3 loop spans 14 amino acids. Germline V lookup: CDR1 SGDLS, CDR2 YYNGEE. The V end was cut by 3 bases, the J end by 0 bases, with 10 bases between. CDR3 nucleotides: TGTGCCAGCAGCGACCGGGACAACTCCTACGAGCAGTACTTC. It yields the protein CASSDRDNSYEQYF.

This clone has just a few counts. The V call is TRBV7-2, the J call TRBJ2-1, with 14 positions matching TRBD2. J gave up 9 bases and V 5 bases, and 3 bases lay outside the gene matches. From germline, CDR1 is SGHTA and CDR2 FQGNSA. The CDR3 consists of 14 residues. CDR3 in DNA: TGTGCCAGCAGCGCGGGACTAGCGGGGGTTGAGCAGTTCTTC. It encodes CASSAGLAGVEQFF. The full variable domain, completed using reference TRBV7-2 and TRBJ2-1, is GAGVSQSPSNKVTEKGKDVELRCDPISGHTALYWYRQSLGQGLEFLIYFQGNSAPDKSGLPSDRFSAERTGGSVSTLTIQRTQQEDSAVYLCASSAGLAGVEQFFGPGTRLTVL.

This chain uses TRBV5-4 with TRBJ2-7; 7 bases match TRBD1. Germline V gene lookup returns CDR1 SGHNT and CDR2 YYREEE (reference sequence). The CDR3 length is 14 residues. V shed 4 bases, J shed 2 bases, and the junction held 6 bases outside the gene matches. The CDR3 DNA follows: TGTGCCAGCAGCCAAGGGACAGTGACCTACGAGCAGTACTTC. Translating it yields CASSQGTVTYEQYF.

The J gene is TRBJ1-4, the V gene TRBV7-8; 9 bases are a match to TRBD1. CDR1 and CDR2 (germline): SGHVS, FQNEAQ. With V trimmed by 5 bases and J by 7 bases, 5 bases remained unmatched. The CDR3 has 14 residues. CDR3 in DNA: TGTGCCAGCAGCCCCGGGACAGGGTTTGAAAAACTGTTTTTT. Amino acids: CASSPGTGFEKLFF.

V and J are TRBV7-6 and TRBJ2-7; 7 nucleotides agree with TRBD2. CDR3 length: 13 residues. The germline V gene has CDR1 SGHVS and CDR2 FNYEAQ. J was trimmed by 4 bases and V by 3 bases; bases with no gene match: 3. This chain's CDR3 is CASSFAGEYEQYF. Here the CDR3 DNA reads TGTGCCAGCAGCTTTGCGGGAGAATACGAGCAGTACTTC.

V usage is TRBV28 and J usage is TRBJ1-5; 8 nucleotides agree with TRBD1. After removal of 6 bases from V and 0 bases from J, the junction contained 7 bases not matched to a gene. Germline V gene lookup returns CDR1 MDHEN and CDR2 SYDVKM. The CDR3 length is 16 residues. DNA for the CDR3: TGTGCCAGCAGAACGGGACAGGAACATAGCAATCAGCCCCAGCATTTT. Translated: CASRTGQEHSNQPQHF. The whole variable domain, filled in from reference TRBV28 and TRBJ1-5, reads DVKVTQSSRYLVKRTGEKVFLECVQDMDHENMFWYRQDPGLGLRLIYFSYDVKMKEKGDIPEGYSVSREKKERFSLILESASTNQTSMYLCASRTGQEHSNQPQHFGDGTRLSIL.

The chain uses TRBV7-9 and TRBJ1-1, with TRBD1 matching 7 bases. V lost 5 bases, J lost 0 bases, and 9 bases stayed unmatched. The CDR3 covers 16 residues. CDR1 and CDR2 from the germline V gene are SEHNR and FQNEAQ (reference sequence). Here the CDR3 reads CASSDIDRAMNTEAFF. CDR3 nucleotide sequence: TGTGCCAGCAGCGACATCGACAGGGCCATGAACACTGAAGCTTTCTTT. The full variable domain, in which reference TRBV7-9 and TRBJ1-1 provide the parts outside the CDR3, is DTGVSQNPRHKITKRGQNVTFRCDPISEHNRLYWYRQTLGQGPEFLTYFQNEAQLEKSRLLSDRFSAERPKGSFSTLEIQRTEQGDSAMYLCASSDIDRAMNTEAFFGQGTRLTVV.

The V and J genes are TRBV11-2 and TRBJ2-7, with D possibly being TRBD1 (6 bases). Looked up from germline, CDR1 is SGHAT and CDR2 is FQNNGV. The CDR3 totals 15 residues. Trimming removed 7 bases from V and 4 bases from J, with 20 bases in between. The CDR3 DNA sequence: TGTGCCAGCACCCCAGGGGCCACTCTTTCATACGAGCAGTACTTC. Amino acids: CASTPGATLSYEQYF.

In its sample, this clone was seen once. This chain joins TRBV7-9 and TRBJ2-3, with 7 bases aligning to TRBD1. This CDR3 is built from 15 residues. Germline V gene lookup returns CDR1 SEHNR and CDR2 FQNEAQ (reference sequence). V dropped 4 bases and J dropped 4; count of bases not matched to a gene: 8. DNA for the CDR3: TGTGCCAGCAGCTACCCTGACAGGGAAGCAGATACGCAGTATTTT. It encodes CASSYPDREADTQYF.